This T cell receptor beta chain derives from a study of shared clonotypes between healthy human individuals. Of note for this clone: What it recognizes is unknown.

Study results and limitations: Rarefaction exposed incomplete sorted-subset sequencing despite large depth.

Replicate PCRs run on sorted subsets employed about 220 ng DNA, roughly 30,000 T cell genomes. Produced via immunoSEQ multiplex PCR; TCRdb's table is partial and in-frame only. The data contain millions of clones, roughly 94% of them singletons. The germline V gene has CDR1 SGHVS and CDR2 FQNEAQ. CDR3 length: 17 amino acids. V shed 0 bases, J shed 2 bases, and the junction held 4 bases outside the gene matches. This receptor was taken from a man aged 18-30 years in good health. Sequencing used naive CD4+ T cells sorted from blood. Subset here: CD45RA+ positively selected. V usage is TRBV7-8 and J usage is TRBJ2-2, with TRBD2 identical over 9 bases. The CDR3 here is CASSLAPSGANTGELFF. DNA of the CDR3: TGTGCCAGCAGCTTAGCTCCTAGCGGGGCCAACACCGGGGAGCTGTTTTTT.